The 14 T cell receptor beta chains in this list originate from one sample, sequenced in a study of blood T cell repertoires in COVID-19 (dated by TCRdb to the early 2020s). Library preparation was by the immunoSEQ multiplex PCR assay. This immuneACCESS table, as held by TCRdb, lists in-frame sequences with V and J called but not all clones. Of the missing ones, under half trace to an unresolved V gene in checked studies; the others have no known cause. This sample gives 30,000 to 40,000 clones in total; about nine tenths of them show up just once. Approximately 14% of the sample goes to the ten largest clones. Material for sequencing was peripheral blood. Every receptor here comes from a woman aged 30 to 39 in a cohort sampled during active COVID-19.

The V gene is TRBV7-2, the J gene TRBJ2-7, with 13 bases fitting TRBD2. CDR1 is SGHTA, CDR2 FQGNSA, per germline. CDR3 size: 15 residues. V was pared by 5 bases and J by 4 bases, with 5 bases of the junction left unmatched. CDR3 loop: CASSPTSGRQYEQYF. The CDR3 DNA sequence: TGTGCCAGCAGCCCGACTAGCGGGAGGCAGTACGAGCAGTACTTC.

CDR3 nucleotides: TGTGCCACCAGTGGCAGTCCCCGGGGGGAGACCCAGTACTTC. Protein: CATSGSPRGETQYF. The chain couples TRBV24-1 to TRBJ2-5; TRBD2 is a possible D gene (6 bases). The V end lost 5 bases, the J end lost 5 bases, and 14 bases lay between the germline ends. CDR3 length: 14 amino acids. Germline loops: CDR1 KGHDR, CDR2 SFDVKD.

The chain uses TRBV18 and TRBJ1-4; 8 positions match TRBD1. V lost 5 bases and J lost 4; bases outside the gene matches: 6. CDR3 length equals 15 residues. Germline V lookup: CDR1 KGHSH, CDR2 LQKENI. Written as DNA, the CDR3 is TGTGCCAGCTCAACGAGGGACAGGATTAATGAAAAACTGTTTTTT. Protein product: CASSTRDRINEKLFF.

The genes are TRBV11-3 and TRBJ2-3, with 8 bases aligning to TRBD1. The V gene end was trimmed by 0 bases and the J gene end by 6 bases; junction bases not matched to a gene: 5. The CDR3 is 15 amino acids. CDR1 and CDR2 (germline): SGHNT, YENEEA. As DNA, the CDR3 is TGTGCCAGCAGCTTAGAAACAGGGGGTAGTGATACGCAGTATTTT. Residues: CASSLETGGSDTQYF.

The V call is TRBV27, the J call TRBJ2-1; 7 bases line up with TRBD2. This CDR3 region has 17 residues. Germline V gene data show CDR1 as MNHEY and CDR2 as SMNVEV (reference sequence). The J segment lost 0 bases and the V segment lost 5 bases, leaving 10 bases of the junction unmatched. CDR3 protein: CASSPDRLAASYNEQFF. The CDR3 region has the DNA TGTGCCAGCAGTCCCGACCGACTAGCAGCCTCCTACAATGAGCAGTTCTTC.

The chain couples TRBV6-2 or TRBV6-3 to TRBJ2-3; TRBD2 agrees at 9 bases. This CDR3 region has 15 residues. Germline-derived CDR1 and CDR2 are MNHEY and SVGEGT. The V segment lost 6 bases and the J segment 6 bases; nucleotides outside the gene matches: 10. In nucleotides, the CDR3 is TGTGCCAGCAGCCGTAGCGGGAGCATAGGGGATACGCAGTATTTT. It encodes CASSRSGSIGDTQYF.

This CDR3 is CASSIVFTGEGYTF. The CDR3 bases are TGTGCCAGTAGTATAGTTTTTACAGGGGAAGGCTACACCTTC. The chain uses TRBV19 and TRBJ1-2; 7 bases align to TRBD1. Losses at the gene ends were 1 base for V and 8 bases for J; bases not matched to a gene: 7. Germline V gene data show CDR1 as LNHDA and CDR2 as SQIVND (reference sequence). CDR3 length equals 14 residues.

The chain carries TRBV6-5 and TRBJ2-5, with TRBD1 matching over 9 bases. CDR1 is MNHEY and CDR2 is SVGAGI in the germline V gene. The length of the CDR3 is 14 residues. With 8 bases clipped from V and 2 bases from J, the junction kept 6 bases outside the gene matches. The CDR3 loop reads CASPRDREQETQYF. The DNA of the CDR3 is TGTGCCAGCCCACGGGACAGGGAACAAGAGACCCAGTACTTC.

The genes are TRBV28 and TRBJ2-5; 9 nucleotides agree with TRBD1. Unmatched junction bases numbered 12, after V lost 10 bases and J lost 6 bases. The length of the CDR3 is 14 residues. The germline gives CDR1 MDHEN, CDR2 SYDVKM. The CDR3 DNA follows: TGTGCCACCGGACAGGGGTATTTTGAAAAGACCCAGTACTTC. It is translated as CATGQGYFEKTQYF.

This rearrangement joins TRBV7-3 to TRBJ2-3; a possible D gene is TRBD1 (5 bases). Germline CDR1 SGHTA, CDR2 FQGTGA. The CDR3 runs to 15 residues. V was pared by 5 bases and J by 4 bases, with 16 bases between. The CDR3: CASSKLGSRADTQYF. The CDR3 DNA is TGTGCCAGCAGCAAACTGGGGTCCAGGGCAGATACGCAGTATTTT. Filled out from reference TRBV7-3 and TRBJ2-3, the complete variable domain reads GAGVSQTPSNKVTEKGKYVELRCDPISGHTALYWYRQSLGQGPEFLIYFQGTGAADDSGLPNDRFFAVRPEGSVSTLKIQRTERGDSAVYLCASSKLGSRADTQYFGPGTRLTVL.

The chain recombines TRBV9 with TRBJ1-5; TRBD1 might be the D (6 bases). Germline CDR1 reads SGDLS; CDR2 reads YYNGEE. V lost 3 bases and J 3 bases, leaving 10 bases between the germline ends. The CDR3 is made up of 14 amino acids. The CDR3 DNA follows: TGTGCCAGCAGCGGATTGGGGGCCAATCAGCCCCAGCATTTT. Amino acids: CASSGLGANQPQHF. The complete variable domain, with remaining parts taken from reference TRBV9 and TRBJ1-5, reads DSGVTQTPKHLITATGQRVTLRCSPRSGDLSVYWYQQSLDQGLQFLIQYYNGEERAKGNILERFSAQQFPDLHSELNLSSLELGDSALYFCASSGLGANQPQHFGDGTRLSIL.

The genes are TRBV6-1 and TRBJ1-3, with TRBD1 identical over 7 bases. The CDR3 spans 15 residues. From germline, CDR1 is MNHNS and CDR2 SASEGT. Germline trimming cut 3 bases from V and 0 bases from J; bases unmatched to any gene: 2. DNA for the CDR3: TGTGCCAGCAGTGATAAGGGGGCCTCTGGAAACACCATATATTTT. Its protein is CASSDKGASGNTIYF.

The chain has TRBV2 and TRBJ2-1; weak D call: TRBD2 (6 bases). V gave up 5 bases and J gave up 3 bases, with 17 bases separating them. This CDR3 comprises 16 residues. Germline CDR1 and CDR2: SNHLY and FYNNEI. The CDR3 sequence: CASSPPTSVGYNEQFF. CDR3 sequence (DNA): TGTGCCAGCAGTCCCCCGACTAGTGTTGGCTACAATGAGCAGTTCTTC.

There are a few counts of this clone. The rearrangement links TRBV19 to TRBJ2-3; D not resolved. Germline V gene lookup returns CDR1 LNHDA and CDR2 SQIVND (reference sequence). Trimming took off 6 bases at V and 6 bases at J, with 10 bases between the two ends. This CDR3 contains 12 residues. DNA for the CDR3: TGTGCCAGTAGCCAACGTCGGGATACGCAGTATTTT. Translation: CASSQRRDTQYF.